Listed below are T cell receptor beta chains from one sample, sequenced in a study of beta chain features in type 1 diabetes. The protocol was immunoSEQ multiplex PCR, while the TCRdb copy is restricted to in-frame clones and leaves out a portion. The table shows about 230,000 clones, with around 15% occurring only once. Material: naive CD4+ T cells from blood. Source of these receptors: a man between 25 and 39 years old with type 1 diabetes. Both conserved end residues are part of each CDR3.

CDR3 protein: CASSLPRGSGSSYEQYF; J gene: TRBJ2-7; V gene: TRBV5-6
CDR3 protein: CASSQDANTGELFF; J gene: TRBJ2-2; V gene: TRBV14
CDR3 protein: CAWSVLSISNYGYTF; J gene: TRBJ1-2; V gene: TRBV30
CDR3 protein: CSVLVGGAGEQYF; J gene: TRBJ2-7; V gene: TRBV29-1
CDR3 protein: CASSQDGDYNEQFF; J gene: TRBJ2-1; V gene: TRBV4-1
CDR3 protein: CASSLTGGTEAFF; J gene: TRBJ1-1; V gene: TRBV7-2
CDR3 protein: CSQVGYGYTF; J gene: TRBJ1-2; V gene: TRBV20-1
CDR3 protein: CASSWGTGRNEQYF; J gene: TRBJ2-7; V gene: TRBV11-3
CDR3 protein: CASSLPHYEQYF; J gene: TRBJ2-7; V gene: TRBV28
CDR3 protein: CSVERGVGTDTQYF; J gene: TRBJ2-3; V gene: TRBV29-1
CDR3 protein: CSVGQGSDEQYF; J gene: TRBJ2-7; V gene: TRBV29-1
CDR3 protein: CASSTGQGGLSGNTIYF; J gene: TRBJ1-3; V gene: TRBV13
CDR3 protein: CASSFPGNPTQYF; J gene: TRBJ2-5; V gene: TRBV11-3
CDR3 protein: CATIRAASNQPQHF; J gene: TRBJ1-5; V gene: TRBV6-1
CDR3 protein: CASSQDLSGELFF; J gene: TRBJ2-2; V gene: TRBV14
CDR3 protein: CSGVKGGETQYF; J gene: TRBJ2-5; V gene: TRBV29-1
CDR3 protein: CASSLFSINQGTDTQYF; J gene: TRBJ2-3; V gene: TRBV11-2
CDR3 protein: CAWSGGFSNQPQHF; J gene: TRBJ1-5; V gene: TRBV30
CDR3 protein: CAISESGTGGTDTQYF; J gene: TRBJ2-3; V gene: TRBV10-3
CDR3 protein: CASSPLAGRPDSTDTQYF; J gene: TRBJ2-3; V gene: TRBV27
CDR3 protein: CSVRTGGSGYTF; J gene: TRBJ1-2; V gene: TRBV29-1
CDR3 protein: CSVSLIAGGTGELFF; J gene: TRBJ2-2; V gene: TRBV29-1
CDR3 protein: CASSQAVAVNSGRAIQYF; J gene: TRBJ2-4; V gene: TRBV4-1
CDR3 protein: CASSVGEGGYTF; J gene: TRBJ1-2; V gene: TRBV9
CDR3 protein: CASSLQGQTKNIQYF; J gene: TRBJ2-4; V gene: TRBV5-4
CDR3 protein: CASSLAGGDTQYF; J gene: TRBJ2-3; V gene: TRBV7-9
CDR3 protein: CASSLSTGSTNTEAFF; J gene: TRBJ1-1; V gene: TRBV5-1
CDR3 protein: CASSTGQGFSTDTQYF; J gene: TRBJ2-3; V gene: TRBV7-9
CDR3 protein: CASSLGLGRVDF; J gene: TRBJ2-5; V gene: TRBV5-4
CDR3 protein: CASSVLSGELFF; J gene: TRBJ2-2; V gene: TRBV9
CDR3 protein: CASSSGTSGGRAYF; J gene: TRBJ2-7; V gene: TRBV7-9
CDR3 protein: CASSYSGTSGKWEQYF; J gene: TRBJ2-7; V gene: TRBV28
CDR3 protein: CASSQVGRGTDTQYF; J gene: TRBJ2-3; V gene: TRBV4-3
CDR3 protein: CASSLVQGELSGANVLTF; J gene: TRBJ2-6; V gene: TRBV5-4
CDR3 protein: CASSQVGLATYEQYF; J gene: TRBJ2-7; V gene: TRBV4-1
CDR3 protein: CAWDFPNTQYF; J gene: TRBJ2-3; V gene: TRBV30
CDR3 protein: CASSRTALGRDQPQHF; J gene: TRBJ1-5; V gene: TRBV4-3
CDR3 protein: CASSLRGGAGGQNIQYF; J gene: TRBJ2-4; V gene: TRBV7-2
CDR3 protein: CASSHRDVSYNEQFF; J gene: TRBJ2-1; V gene: TRBV7-2
CDR3 protein: CASSEYRVAKNIQYF; J gene: TRBJ2-4; V gene: TRBV25-1